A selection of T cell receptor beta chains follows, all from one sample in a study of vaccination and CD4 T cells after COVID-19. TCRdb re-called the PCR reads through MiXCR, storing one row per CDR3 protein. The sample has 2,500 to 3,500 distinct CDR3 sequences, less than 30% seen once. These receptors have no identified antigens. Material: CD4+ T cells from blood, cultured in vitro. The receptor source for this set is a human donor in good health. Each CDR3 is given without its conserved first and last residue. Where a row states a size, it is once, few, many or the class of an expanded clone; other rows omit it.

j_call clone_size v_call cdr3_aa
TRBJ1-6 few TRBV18 ASSPRQGGNSPLH
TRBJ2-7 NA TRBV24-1 ATSGAGDEQY
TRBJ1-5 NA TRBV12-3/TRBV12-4 ASSLRGPHQPQH
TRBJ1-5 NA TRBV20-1 SATGQAGNQPQH
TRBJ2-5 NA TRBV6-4 ASSVEETQY
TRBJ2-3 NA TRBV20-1 SVSAGGHDTQY
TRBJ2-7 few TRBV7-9 ASSLRDGASYEQY
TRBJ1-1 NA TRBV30 AWSVPGRGDTEAF
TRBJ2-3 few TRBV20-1 SAPDQLDTQY
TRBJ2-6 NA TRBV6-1 ASSLQGSGANVLT
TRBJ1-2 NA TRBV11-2 ASSRQVGRGYT
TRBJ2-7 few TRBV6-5 ASSYSGSRARYEQY
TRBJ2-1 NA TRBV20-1 SARPPGYIFNEQF
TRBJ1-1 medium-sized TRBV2 ASSGDRVMNTEAF
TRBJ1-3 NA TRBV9 ASSGGTGPMALY
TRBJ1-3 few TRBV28 ASSIDRSGNTIY
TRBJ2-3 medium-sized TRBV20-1 SARLGSSVTDTQY
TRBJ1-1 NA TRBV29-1 SVLGGALEAF
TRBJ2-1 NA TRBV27 ASSLSPTGGAWNEQF
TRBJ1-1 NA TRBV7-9 ASSLQFTEAF
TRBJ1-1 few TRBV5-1 ASSFGSPGTEAF
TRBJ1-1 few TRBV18 ASSPLGTEAF
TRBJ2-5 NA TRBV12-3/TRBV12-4 ASDLPSKGGETQY
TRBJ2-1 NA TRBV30 AWSVGTSGRNEQF
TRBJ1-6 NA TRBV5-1 ASSLDREDSPLH
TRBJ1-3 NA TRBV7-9 ASSPRTGDKNTIY
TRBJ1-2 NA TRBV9 ASSVVDRAYGYT
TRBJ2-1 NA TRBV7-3 ASSLRGGAGNEQF
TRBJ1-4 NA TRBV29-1 SVEGHGGPEKLF
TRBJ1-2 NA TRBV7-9 ASSSSWGGTVGTGYT
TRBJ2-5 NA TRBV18 ASSLDRGQETQY
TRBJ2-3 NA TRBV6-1 ASSRTAASTDTQY
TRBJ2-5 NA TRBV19 ASSMGPGGGPQETQY
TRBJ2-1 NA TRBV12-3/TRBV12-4 ASSGWGAQSSYNEQF
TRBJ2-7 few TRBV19 ASSPGAGNGIHGIS
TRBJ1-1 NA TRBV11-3 ASSLGGENTEAF
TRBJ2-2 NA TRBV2 ASKAGHNTGELF
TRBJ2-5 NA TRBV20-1 SAERPAGGRETQY
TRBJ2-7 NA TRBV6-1 ASSRDINSYEQY
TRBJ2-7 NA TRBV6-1 ASGGGLVESLYEQY
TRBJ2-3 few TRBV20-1 SATGLAGAY
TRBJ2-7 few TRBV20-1 SARAPPGLAGNEQY
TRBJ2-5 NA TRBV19 ASSLLFVQPQETQY
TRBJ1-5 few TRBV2 ASGQGRLSNQPQH
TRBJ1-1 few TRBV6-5 ASSSGTGMNTEAF
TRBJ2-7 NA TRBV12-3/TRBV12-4 ASSIAIADSYEQY
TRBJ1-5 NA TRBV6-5 ASSYSGQPQH
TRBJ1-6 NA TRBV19 ASSILTDNSPLH
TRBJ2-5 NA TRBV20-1 SGKETVLVTQY
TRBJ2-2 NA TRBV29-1 SVQKITNTGELF
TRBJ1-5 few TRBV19 ASSRTGAKNQPQH
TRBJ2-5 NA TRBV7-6 ASSLSRMGGEGTQY
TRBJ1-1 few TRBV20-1 SAREDRYTEAF
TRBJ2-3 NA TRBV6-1 ASSGTFTDTQY
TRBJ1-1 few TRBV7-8 ASSSPRTGNTEAF